These 24 T cell receptor beta chains were all obtained from the same sample, sequenced in a study of T-cell reconstitution after alpha-beta-depleted transplantation in children (dated by TCRdb to 2016 to 2018). Library preparation was by PCR. Instrument on record: Illumina HiSeq 2500. TCR library preparation used molecular barcoding, with unique molecular identifiers applied to normalize quantification of the TCRbeta repertoire. Clones were called with MiXCR by TCRdb after fastp trimmed the public reads at Q25, and only in-frame beta chains were retained. Rows with a matching CDR3 protein are joined into one entry that keeps the most common DNA and genes. This sample is represented by hundreds of thousands of distinct CDR3 sequences; about an eighth of them were singletons. The ten largest account for 0.79% of the sample. In light of the paper, this sample's treatment or condition label describes: allogeneic hematopoietic cell transplantation with graft depleted of TCRalphabeta T cells and CD19 B cells.

This material consisted of PBMCs, taken before TCRalphabeta/CD19-depleted stem cell transplant. The receptors come from a girl aged 2 to 9 with congenital amegakaryocytic thrombocytopenia, due to receive a stem cell transplant.

The chain links TRBV6-1 to TRBJ2-1, with 13 bases matching TRBD2. The CDR3 sequence is 17 residues long. Germline-derived CDR1 and CDR2 are MNHNS and SASEGT. Trimming removed 8 bases from V and 3 bases from J; junction bases left unmatched: 10. CDR3 sequence reads: CASARLAGGKGYNEQFF. The CDR3 DNA reads as TGTGCCAGCGCTCGACTAGCGGGAGGCAAAGGCTACAATGAGCAGTTCTTC.

In this sample, this clonotype turned up many times. The chain links TRBV29-1 to TRBJ2-2, with TRBD1 as a possible D gene (5 bases). Trimming removed 1 base at V and 1 base at J, with 19 bases between. Germline V lookup: CDR1 SQVTM, CDR2 ANQGSEA. The CDR3 loop spans 18 amino acids. The DNA of the CDR3 is TGCAGCGTTGAAGTCACCACAGGACAAAATAGGAACACCGGGGAGCTGTTTTTT. Its protein product is CSVEVTTGQNRNTGELFF.

This clonotype appeared a few times. The chain links TRBV7-2 to TRBJ2-3; D is tentatively TRBD1 or TRBD2 (5 bases each). This CDR3 spans 15 amino acids. Germline V gene lookup returns CDR1 SGHTA and CDR2 FQGNSA. The V end was cut by 4 bases, the J end by 0 bases, with 11 bases between. This CDR3 is CASSSRGGSTDTQYF. For the CDR3, the DNA is TGTGCCAGCAGCTCACGGGGCGGGAGCACAGATACGCAGTATTTT.

The chain recombines TRBV20-1 with TRBJ2-1, with D possibly matching TRBD2 (5 bases). V shed 6 bases and J shed 8 bases, with 8 bases lying between them. The germline V gene has CDR1 DFQATT and CDR2 SNEGSKA (reference sequence). This CDR3 has 10 amino acids. The CDR3, as DNA: TGCAGTGCCCAGGAGGATGAGCAGTTCTTC. Amino acids: CSAQEDEQFF.

This clonotype was seen a handful of times. V and J are TRBV20-1 and TRBJ2-1; 7 nucleotides agree with TRBD2. Germline CDR1 DFQATT, CDR2 SNEGSKA (reference sequence). V lost 0 bases to trimming and J lost 2 bases; unmatched junction nucleotides: 1. This CDR3 has 14 amino acids. The CDR3 coding sequence is TGCAGTGCTAGAGAGCGGGGGACCTACAATGAGCAGTTCTTC. Translation: CSARERGTYNEQFF.

The chain recombines TRBV5-1 with TRBJ1-1, with a tentative D call TRBD1 (5 bases). With 5 bases removed from V and 3 bases from J, the gap between germline ends came to 17 bases. The V gene's germline CDR1 is SGHRS and CDR2 YFSETQ. The CDR3 has 15 amino acids. DNA for the CDR3: TGCGCCAGCAGACTTGGGACCCTTGGGGACACTGAAGCTTTCTTT. Its protein is CASRLGTLGDTEAFF.

At least ten counts were recorded for this clonotype. This chain uses TRBV11-2 with TRBJ1-1, with no clear D. The germline gives CDR1 SGHAT, CDR2 FQNNGV. CDR3 length: 16 amino acids. Trimming left V 1 base short and J 6 bases short, with 18 bases between. The CDR3 DNA is TGTGCCAGCAGCTTAGTTTCATTGGGTCGGAGGCCTGAAGCTTTCTTT. Translation gives CASSLVSLGRRPEAFF.

The V and J genes are TRBV20-1 and TRBJ2-2; D is unresolved. This CDR3 region has 11 residues. CDR1 is DFQATT, CDR2 SNEGSKA, per germline (reference sequence). The V end lost 0 bases, the J end lost 6 bases, and 2 bases lay between the germline ends. CDR3: CSAREAGELFF. CDR3 bases: TGCAGTGCTAGAGAGGCCGGGGAGCTGTTTTTT.

This sequence joins TRBV3-1 and TRBJ2-7; possible D gene TRBD2, 6 bases. Trimming removed 1 base from V and 3 bases from J, with 7 bases in between. CDR1 is LGHDT and CDR2 is YNNKEL in the germline V gene (reference sequence). This CDR3 is 13 amino acids long. CDR3 sequence: CASSQASDYEQYF. CDR3 sequence (DNA): TGTGCCAGCAGCCAAGCTAGCGACTACGAGCAGTACTTC.

The genes are TRBV6-5 and TRBJ2-6; D not certain. The CDR3 spans 15 residues. The V end was cut by 6 bases, the J end by 0 bases, with 9 bases between. Germline V gene lookup returns CDR1 MNHEY and CDR2 SVGAGI. CDR3 in DNA: TGTGCCAGCAGACTCGACCGCTCTGGGGCCAACGTCCTGACTTTC. Translated, it gives CASRLDRSGANVLTF.

In regard to this clonotype: Since a much larger clone is just one base distant, this may be a read error. J is TRBJ1-2 and V is TRBV12-3 or TRBV12-4; D is ambiguous. CDR3 length: 13 residues. This chain's CDR3 is CASSLQENYGDTF. The CDR3 DNA reads TGTGCCAGCAGTTTGCAGGAAAACTATGGCGACACCTTC.

The CDR3 coding sequence is TGCAGTGCTAGAGATCACGCAAGGGCTGGGGGGACCGGGGAGCTGTTTTTT. This sequence encodes CSARDHARAGGTGELFF. The chain recombines TRBV20-1 with TRBJ2-2, with D maybe TRBD2 (6 bases). Germline V gene data show CDR1 as DFQATT and CDR2 as SNEGSKA (reference sequence). The V gene lost 0 bases and the J gene lost 5 bases, with 19 bases spanning the gap. The CDR3 is 17 amino acids.

Ten or more counts support this clonotype. The chain has TRBV7-6 and TRBJ2-5; D not certain. The CDR3 spans 14 residues. Trimming removed 5 bases at V and 2 bases at J, with 12 bases between. Germline values: CDR1 SGHVS, CDR2 FNYEAQ. CDR3 residues: CASSGLMSQETQYF. The CDR3 DNA follows: TGTGCCAGCAGCGGCCTTATGTCTCAAGAGACCCAGTACTTC.

This clonotype was found many times. This sequence joins TRBV6-1 and TRBJ2-3; perhaps TRBD2 as D (5 bases). Germline CDR1 MNHNS, CDR2 SASEGT. Between the trimmed V and J ends, which lost 6 bases and 4 bases, there was a span of 11 bases. The CDR3 consists of 13 residues. The CDR3 region has the DNA TGTGCCAGCAGGGGAAGCGGCGCAGATACGCAGTATTTT. It codes for CASRGSGADTQYF.

In this sample, this clonotype turned up many times. The chain is built from TRBV7-9 and TRBJ2-1; 8 bases align to TRBD2. The germline gives CDR1 SEHNR, CDR2 FQNEAQ (reference sequence). With 5 bases clipped from V and 9 bases from J, the junction kept 12 bases outside the gene matches. The length of the CDR3 is 15 residues. DNA for the CDR3: TGTGCCAGCAGCGCCGGACTAGCCGCTTACCGTGAGCAGTTCTTC. Translation gives CASSAGLAAYREQFF.

This rearrangement joins TRBV12-3 or TRBV12-4 to TRBJ2-2, with TRBD2 matching 9 bases. The CDR3 is 16 residues long. V shed 3 bases, J shed 0 bases, and the junction held 2 bases outside the gene matches. The CDR3 DNA reads as TGTGCCAGCAGTTTCGGCGGGAGGGCGAACACCGGGGAGCTGTTTTTT. Amino acid sequence: CASSFGGRANTGELFF.

This clonotype has a count of ten or more. CDR3 in DNA: TGCAGTGCTAGAGATCGCTCCTACTCCTACGAGCAGTACTTC. It translates to CSARDRSYSYEQYF. The chain is built from TRBV20-1 and TRBJ2-7; D remains unclear. The V end lost 0 bases, the J end lost 0 bases, and 9 bases lay between the germline ends. The CDR3 extends over 14 amino acids. Germline V gene data show CDR1 as DFQATT and CDR2 as SNEGSKA (reference sequence).

This clonotype was observed a handful of times. The V and J genes are TRBV29-1 and TRBJ2-5; tentative D call: TRBD2 (5 bases). Germline V gene data show CDR1 as SQVTM and CDR2 as ANQGSEA. CDR3 size: 14 residues. Trimming shortened V by 4 bases and J by 2 bases, and 14 bases separated the two germline ends. The CDR3 here is CSVVEAGLQETQYF. Written as DNA, the CDR3 is TGCAGCGTTGTAGAGGCGGGTTTACAAGAGACCCAGTACTTC.

This clonotype was seen repeatedly, ten times or more. J is TRBJ1-2 and V is TRBV2, with no clear D. The length of the CDR3 is 11 residues. V was cut by 6 bases and J by 5 bases, with 7 bases left in between. Germline lookup yields CDR1 SNHLY and CDR2 FYNNEI. The CDR3 nucleotides are TGTGCCAGCAGGAACGGATATGGCTACACCTTC. Protein product: CASRNGYGYTF.

This clonotype was picked up a small number of times. The chain joins TRBV10-2 to TRBJ2-2; 8 positions agree with TRBD2. V trimming: 3 bases; J trimming: 3 bases; junction bases outside the gene matches: 3. The CDR3 runs to 15 residues. Germline V gives CDR1 WSHSY, CDR2 SAAADI. CDR3 bases: TGCGCCAGCAGTGACGGGGGGGGCCACACCGGGGAGCTGTTTTTT. Translated: CASSDGGGHTGELFF.

The table lists this clonotype with many counts. The CDR3: CATSRGPGDEKLFF. In DNA, the CDR3 is TGTGCCACCAGCAGAGGGCCAGGAGATGAAAAACTGTTTTTT. This chain connects TRBV15 to TRBJ1-4, with unresolved D. Germline V lookup: CDR1 LNHNV, CDR2 YYDKDF (reference sequence). Trimming shortened V by 1 base and J by 6 bases, and 9 bases separated the two germline ends. The CDR3 spans 14 residues.

This clonotype showed up many times. The J gene is TRBJ2-1, the V gene TRBV10-3, with 7 bases lining up with TRBD1. Trimming cost V 3 bases and J 10 bases; bases outside gene matches: 15. Germline CDR1 reads ENHRY; CDR2 reads SYGVKD. The CDR3 sequence is 16 residues long. This chain's CDR3 is CAISDLGGQRLGEQFF. The CDR3 region has the DNA TGTGCCATCAGTGACCTAGGGGGACAGCGGTTGGGAGAGCAGTTCTTC.

The rearrangement joins TRBV12-3 or TRBV12-4 to TRBJ2-7, with D hard to call. This CDR3 is built from 12 residues. Trimming removed 6 bases at V and 4 bases at J, with 10 bases between. Here the CDR3 DNA reads TGTGCCAGCAGCCCCACCTGGTACGAGCAGTACTTC. Protein: CASSPTWYEQYF.

This clonotype was seen only a few times. The CDR3 nucleotides read TGCGCCAGCAGCTCGCGGCGGGAAGCGACCGGGGAGCTGTTTTTT. Translation gives CASSSRREATGELFF. The chain couples TRBV5-1 to TRBJ2-2; D possibly corresponds to TRBD2 (6 bases). This CDR3 is built from 15 residues. Trimming removed 3 bases from V and 5 bases from J, with 14 bases in between. Germline V gene lookup returns CDR1 SGHRS and CDR2 YFSETQ. Full variable domain (rest looked up from reference TRBV5-1 and TRBJ2-2): KAGVTQTPRYLIKTRGQQVTLSCSPISGHRSVSWYQQTPGQGLQFLFEYFSETQRNKGNFPGRFSGRQFSNSRSEMNVSTLELGDSALYLCASSSRREATGELFFGEGSRLTVL.